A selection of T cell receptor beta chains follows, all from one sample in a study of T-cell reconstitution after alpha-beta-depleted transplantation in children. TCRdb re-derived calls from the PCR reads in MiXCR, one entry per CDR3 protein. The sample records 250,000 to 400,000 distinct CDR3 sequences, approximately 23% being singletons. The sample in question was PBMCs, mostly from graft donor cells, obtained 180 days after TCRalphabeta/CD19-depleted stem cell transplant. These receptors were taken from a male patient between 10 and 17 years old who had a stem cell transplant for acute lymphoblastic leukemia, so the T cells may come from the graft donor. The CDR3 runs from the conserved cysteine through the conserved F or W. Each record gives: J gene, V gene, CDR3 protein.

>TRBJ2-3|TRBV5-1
CASRMGSTDTQYF
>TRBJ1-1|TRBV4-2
CASSQGQGNTEAFF
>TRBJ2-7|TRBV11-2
CASSLGMSVYEQYF
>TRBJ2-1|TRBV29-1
CSVAGLAGAYSYNEQFF
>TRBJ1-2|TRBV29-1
CSVGDLYGYTF
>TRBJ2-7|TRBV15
CATSRGRGTGSYEQYF
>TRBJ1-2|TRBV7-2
CASSLATGIPNYGYTF
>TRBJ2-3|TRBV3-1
CASSEQYRQGLDTQYF
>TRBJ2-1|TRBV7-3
CASSLQTYNEQFF
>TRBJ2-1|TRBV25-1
CASSFGGGNEQFF
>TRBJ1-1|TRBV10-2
CASTRDRGGFFRDTEAFF
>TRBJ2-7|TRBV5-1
CASSLGWWTGTPYEQYF
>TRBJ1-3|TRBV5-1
CASSLDRGPGNTIYF
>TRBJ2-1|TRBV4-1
CASSLSRGGRGDEQFF
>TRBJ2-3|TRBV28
CASSLKRDYTDTQYF
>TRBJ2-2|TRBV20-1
CSANRLGRGRASGELFF
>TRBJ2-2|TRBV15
CATSGTGELFF
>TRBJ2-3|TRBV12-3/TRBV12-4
CASSFRPGGLAGGGPDTQYF
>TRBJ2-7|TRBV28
CASSSPGTSGTYEQYF
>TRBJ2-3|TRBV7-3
CASSFKPQITSGRADTQYF
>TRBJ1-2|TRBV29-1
CSVERGRVDYGYTF
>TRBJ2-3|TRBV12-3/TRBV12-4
CASSLGLDTDTQYF
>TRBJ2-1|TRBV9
CASSVEGLTYNEQFF
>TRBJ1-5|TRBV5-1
CASSLVAGSNQPQHF
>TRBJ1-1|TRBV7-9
CASSVQGGTEAFF
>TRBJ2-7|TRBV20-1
CSASPGFSSYEQYF
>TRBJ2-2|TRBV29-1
CSVGEGNTGELFF
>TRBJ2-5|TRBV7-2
CASSLDYRFQETQYF
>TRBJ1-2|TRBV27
CASSLIGPANYGYTF
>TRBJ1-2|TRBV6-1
CASSRSPGQGTNYGYTF
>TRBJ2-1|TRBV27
CASSTDSTYNEQFF
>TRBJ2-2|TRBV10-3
CAISESVAAGSGELFF
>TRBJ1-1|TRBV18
CASSPTGVNTEAFF
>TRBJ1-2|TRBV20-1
CSASEGAAF
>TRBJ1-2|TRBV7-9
CASSSLRGQNYGYTF
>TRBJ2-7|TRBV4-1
CASSQAPGQGYFPLYEQYF
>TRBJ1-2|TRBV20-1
CSAPRTGSGGYTF
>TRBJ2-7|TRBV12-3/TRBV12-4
CASSLKAGTDEQYF
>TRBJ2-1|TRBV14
CASSQAAGGRGYRLSYNEQFF
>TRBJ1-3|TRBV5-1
CASSPGSSGNTIYF
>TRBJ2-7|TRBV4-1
CASSHVQGADEQYF
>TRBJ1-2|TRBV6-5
CASSSPGTVNYGYTF
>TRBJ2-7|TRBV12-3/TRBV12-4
CASTSLGQGFNEQYF